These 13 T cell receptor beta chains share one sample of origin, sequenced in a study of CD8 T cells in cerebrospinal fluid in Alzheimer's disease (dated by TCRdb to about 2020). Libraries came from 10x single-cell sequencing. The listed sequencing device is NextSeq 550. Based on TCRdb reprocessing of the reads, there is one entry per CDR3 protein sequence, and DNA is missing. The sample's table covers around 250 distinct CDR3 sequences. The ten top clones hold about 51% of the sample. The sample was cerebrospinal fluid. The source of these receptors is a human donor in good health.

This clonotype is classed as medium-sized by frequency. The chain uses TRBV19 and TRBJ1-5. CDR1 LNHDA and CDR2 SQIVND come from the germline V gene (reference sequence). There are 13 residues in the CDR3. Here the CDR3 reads CASSPQINQPQHF. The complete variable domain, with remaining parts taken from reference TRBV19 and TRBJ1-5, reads DGGITQSPKYLFRKEGQNVTLSCEQNLNHDAMYWYRQDPGQGLRLIYYSQIVNDFQKGDIAEGYSVSREKKESFPLTVTSAQKNPTAFYLCASSPQINQPQHFGDGTRLSIL.

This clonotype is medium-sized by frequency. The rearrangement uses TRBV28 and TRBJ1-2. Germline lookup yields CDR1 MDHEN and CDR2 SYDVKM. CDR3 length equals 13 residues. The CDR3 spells CASSLTVFYGYTF.

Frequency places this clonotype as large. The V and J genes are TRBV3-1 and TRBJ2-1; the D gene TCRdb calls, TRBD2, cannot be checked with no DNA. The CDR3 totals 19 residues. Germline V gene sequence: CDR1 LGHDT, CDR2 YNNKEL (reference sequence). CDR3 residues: CASSQDPRTSGGAGGEQFF.

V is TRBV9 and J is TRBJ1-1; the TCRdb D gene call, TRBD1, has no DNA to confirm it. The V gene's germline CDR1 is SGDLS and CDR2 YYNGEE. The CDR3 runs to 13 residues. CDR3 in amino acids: CASSYRVNTEAFF.

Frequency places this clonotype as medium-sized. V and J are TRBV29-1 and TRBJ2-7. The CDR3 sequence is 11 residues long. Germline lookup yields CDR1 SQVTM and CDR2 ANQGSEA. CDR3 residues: CSAEDRYEQYF.

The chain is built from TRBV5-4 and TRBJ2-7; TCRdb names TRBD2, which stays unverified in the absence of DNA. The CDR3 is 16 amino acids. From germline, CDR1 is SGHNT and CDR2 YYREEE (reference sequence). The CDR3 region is CASSPTVASGSGEQYF.

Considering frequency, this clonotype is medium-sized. CDR3 loop: CASRHSGRSNSPLHF. The chain is built from TRBV28 and TRBJ1-6. Germline assignment: CDR1 MDHEN and CDR2 SYDVKM. This CDR3 comprises 15 residues.

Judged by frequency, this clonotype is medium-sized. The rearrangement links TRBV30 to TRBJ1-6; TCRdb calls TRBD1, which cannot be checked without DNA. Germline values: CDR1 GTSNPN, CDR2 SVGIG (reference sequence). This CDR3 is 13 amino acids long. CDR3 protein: CASEDRANSPLHF.

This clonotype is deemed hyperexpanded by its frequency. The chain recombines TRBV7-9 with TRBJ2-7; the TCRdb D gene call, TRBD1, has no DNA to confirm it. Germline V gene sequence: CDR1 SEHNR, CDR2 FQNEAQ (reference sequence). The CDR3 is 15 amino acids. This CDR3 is CASSLTASGGYEQYF.

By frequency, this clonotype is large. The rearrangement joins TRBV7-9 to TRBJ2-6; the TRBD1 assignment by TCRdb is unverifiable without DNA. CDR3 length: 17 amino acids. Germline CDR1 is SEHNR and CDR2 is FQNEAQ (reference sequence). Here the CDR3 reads CASSRTVGGTGANVLTF. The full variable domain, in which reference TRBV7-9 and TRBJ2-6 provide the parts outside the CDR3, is DTGVSQNPRHKITKRGQNVTFRCDPISEHNRLYWYRQTLGQGPEFLTYFQNEAQLEKSRLLSDRFSAERPKGSFSTLEIQRTEQGDSAMYLCASSRTVGGTGANVLTFGAGSRLTVL.

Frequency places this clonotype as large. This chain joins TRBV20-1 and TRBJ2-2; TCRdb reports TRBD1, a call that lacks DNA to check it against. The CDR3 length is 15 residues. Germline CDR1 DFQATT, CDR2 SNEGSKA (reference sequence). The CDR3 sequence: CSAEGLGSNTGELFF.

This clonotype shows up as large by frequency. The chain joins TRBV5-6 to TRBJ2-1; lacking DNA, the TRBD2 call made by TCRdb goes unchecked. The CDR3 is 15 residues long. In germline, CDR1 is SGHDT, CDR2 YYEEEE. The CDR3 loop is CASSSLAGVRNEQFF.

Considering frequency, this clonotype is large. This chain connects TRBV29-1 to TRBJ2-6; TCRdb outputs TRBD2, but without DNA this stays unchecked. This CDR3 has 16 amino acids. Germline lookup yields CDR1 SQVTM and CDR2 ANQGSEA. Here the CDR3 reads CSVREGIGSGANVLTF.